This T cell receptor (beta chain) is drawn from a study of blood T cell repertoires in COVID-19. V gave up 1 base and J gave up 5 bases; unmatched junction bases: 9. This CDR3 is built from 16 residues. Germline V gene sequence: CDR1 SGHRS, CDR2 YFSETQ. The data were produced by immunoSEQ multiplex PCR, yet TCRdb's version contains in-frame clones alone and is incomplete. The table records some 87,000 clones, around four fifths of them present only once. The sequence derives from a woman aged 70-85 years with active or convalescent COVID-19. The rearrangement uses TRBV5-1 and TRBJ2-1; TRBD2 aligns across 7 bases. Sequencing was carried out using peripheral blood. The CDR3 DNA reads as TGCGCCAGCAGCTTGTTCTCGACGGGGAGGGACAATGAGCAGTTCTTC. This sequence encodes CASSLFSTGRDNEQFF.